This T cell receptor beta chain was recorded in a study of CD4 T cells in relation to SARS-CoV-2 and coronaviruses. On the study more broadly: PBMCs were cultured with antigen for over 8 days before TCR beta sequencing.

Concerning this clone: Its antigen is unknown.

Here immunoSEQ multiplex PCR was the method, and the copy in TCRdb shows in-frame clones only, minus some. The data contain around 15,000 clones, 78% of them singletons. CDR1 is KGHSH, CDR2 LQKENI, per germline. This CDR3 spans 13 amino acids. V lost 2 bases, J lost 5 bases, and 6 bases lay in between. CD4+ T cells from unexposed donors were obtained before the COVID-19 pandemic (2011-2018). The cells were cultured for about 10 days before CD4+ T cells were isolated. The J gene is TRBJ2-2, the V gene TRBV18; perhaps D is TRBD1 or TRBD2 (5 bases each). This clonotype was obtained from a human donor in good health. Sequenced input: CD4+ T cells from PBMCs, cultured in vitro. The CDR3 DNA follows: TGTGCCAGCTCACCAGGGGGAACCGGGGAGCTGTTTTTT. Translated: CASSPGGTGELFF.